The 2 T cell receptor beta chains in this list originate from one sample, sequenced in a study of blood T cells in healthy people across ages. A second PCR, run for roughly 7 to 12 cycles, used a sample-barcoded 5' primer plus a J-beta primer mix. TCRdb re-analysed the 5' RACE reads in MiXCR, keeping a single row per CDR3 protein. The sample gives 1.5 million to 2 million distinct CDR3 sequences, around half of which show up once; over 2% is in the top ten. Input material: blood. The receptor set was obtained from a woman between 35 and 50 years old in good health.

There are a few counts of this clonotype. The rearrangement links TRBV20-1 to TRBJ2-4; tentatively, D is TRBD2 (6 bases). CDR3 size: 14 residues. The V gene lost 3 bases and the J gene lost 0 bases, with 9 bases spanning the gap. CDR1 DFQATT and CDR2 SNEGSKA come from the germline V gene (reference sequence). This CDR3 is CSASVSGAKNIQYF. The CDR3 DNA sequence: TGCAGTGCTAGCGTTAGCGGAGCCAAAAACATTCAGTACTTC.

With regard to this clonotype: At one end, the junction sequence differs from germline, possibly due to a read error. The V and J genes are TRBV7-2 and TRBJ2-4; 8 bases map to TRBD1. The J call could be wrong; TRBJ2-7 is a better fit for the DNA end. The germline CDR1 and CDR2 sequences are SGHTA and FQGNSA. This CDR3 region has 18 residues. The DNA for the CDR3 is TGTGCCGGCAGCTTAGTAGGGGGGCAGAGACAGGGGTATTACGAGCAGTACTTC. Translated, it gives CAGSLVGGQRQGYYEQYF.